The present T cell receptor (beta chain) was sequenced within a study of T cell responses to AZD1222 COVID-19 vaccine. Sequencing was performed with immunoSEQ multiplex PCR; in TCRdb, only in-frame clones are kept and a portion is missing. This sample has 100,000 to 150,000 clones; around 92% occur once, and the top ten carry around 8.2%. The germline CDR1 and CDR2 sequences are LNHDA and SQIVND (reference sequence). With V trimmed by 0 bases and J by 0 bases, 3 bases remained unmatched. The CDR3 is 16 residues long. General study results and limits: Spike regions recognized by vaccine-associated CD4 TCRs spanned the protein, led by 160-218 and 743-854. White British donors predominated, females outnumbered males, and clonal diversity was possibly underestimated.

A remark on this clone: Its antigen remains unknown.

The chain is built from TRBV19 and TRBJ1-1; TRBD1 agrees at 8 bases. The sample consisted of peripheral blood, taken 28 days after the second AZD1222 dose. The TCR comes from an adult who received the AZD1222 COVID-19 vaccine. The CDR3 nucleotides read TGTGCCAGTAGTATAGATCCGACAGGGGTGAACACTGAAGCTTTCTTT. The encoded protein is CASSIDPTGVNTEAFF.